The entry below gives a single TCR beta chain sequence along with its context. The record originates from a study of blood T cells in healthy people across ages. Using a J-beta primer mix together with a sample-barcoded 5' primer, a second PCR was run for roughly 7 to 12 cycles. TCRdb reprocessed the 5' RACE reads via MiXCR and lists one record per CDR3 protein. Of some 1.4 million distinct CDR3 sequences listed, 42% are singletons. Germline V gives CDR1 DFQATT, CDR2 SNEGSKA (reference sequence). The CDR3 has 16 amino acids. J lost 1 base, V lost 3 bases, and 11 bases had no gene match. Each donor supplied ten milliliters of peripheral blood.

The chain recombines TRBV20-1 with TRBJ1-1; 7 nucleotides match TRBD1. Sequencing input: blood. The sequence was collected from a woman under 30 in good health. The CDR3 loop reads CSASSGNRGANTEAFF. CDR3 bases: TGCAGTGCTAGTAGTGGTAACAGGGGAGCGAACACTGAAGCTTTCTTT.